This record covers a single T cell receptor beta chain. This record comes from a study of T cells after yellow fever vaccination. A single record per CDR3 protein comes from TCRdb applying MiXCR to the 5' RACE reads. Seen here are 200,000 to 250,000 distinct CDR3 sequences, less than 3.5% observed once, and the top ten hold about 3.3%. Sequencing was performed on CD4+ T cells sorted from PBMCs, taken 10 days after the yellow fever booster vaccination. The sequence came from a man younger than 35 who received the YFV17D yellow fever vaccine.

CDR3 loop: CASSLEGREGYGYTF. CDR3 nucleotides: TGTGCCAGCAGCTTAGAGGGCAGGGAAGGCTATGGCTACACCTTC. J is TRBJ1-2 and V is TRBV7-6; a weak D match, TRBD1 (5 bases). V lost 1 base and J lost 4, with 13 bases in between. CDR3 length: 15 amino acids. Germline CDR1 reads SGHVS; CDR2 reads FNYEAQ.